These 8 T cell receptor beta chains share one sample of origin, sequenced in a study of blood T cell repertoires in COVID-19. Sequencing was performed with immunoSEQ multiplex PCR; in TCRdb, only in-frame clones are kept and a portion is missing. The sample has 310,000 or so clones; roughly 90% are singletons. The source material was peripheral blood. The source is a man between 18 and 35 years old who had recovered from COVID-19.

V is TRBV5-4 and J is TRBJ2-1; 8 bases agree with TRBD1. This CDR3 is built from 13 residues. Unmatched junction bases numbered 4, after V lost 4 bases and J lost 7 bases. CDR1 is SGHNT and CDR2 is YYREEE in the germline V gene (reference sequence). In nucleotides, the CDR3 is TGTGCCAGCAGCCCAAGGACAGGGAATGAGCAGTTCTTC. Translating gives CASSPRTGNEQFF.

The genes are TRBV27 and TRBJ2-7, with 10 bases that match TRBD2. This CDR3 is 21 amino acids long. Germline V gives CDR1 MNHEY, CDR2 SMNVEV (reference sequence). The junction had 21 bases not matched to a gene; V was cut back by 0 bases and J by 4 bases. For the CDR3, the DNA is TGTGCCAGCAGTTTATCCCTAGCGGGAGATTTGGGTACCCTGGTAGTTTACGAGCAGTACTTC. This encodes CASSLSLAGDLGTLVVYEQYF.

This chain joins TRBV4-1 and TRBJ1-6; D remains unclear. Germline V CDR1 and CDR2: MGHRA, YSYEKL. Between the trimmed V and J ends, which lost 2 bases and 2 bases, there was a span of 13 bases. CDR3 length equals 17 residues. DNA of the CDR3: TGCGCCAGCAGCCAATTCGCGGGTTTGCCCTATAATTCACCCCTCCACTTT. Amino acids: CASSQFAGLPYNSPLHF.

The chain recombines TRBV13 with TRBJ2-7; no firm D call. The CDR3 contains 14 residues. In germline, CDR1 is PRHDT, CDR2 FYEKMQ (reference sequence). Trimming removed 0 bases at V and 7 bases at J, with 13 bases between. Here the CDR3 reads CASSLGGPRLEQYF. The CDR3 bases are TGTGCCAGCAGCTTAGGCGGCCCGCGGCTGGAGCAGTACTTC.

The table lists this clone with a count of one. V gene TRBV6-5 combines with J gene TRBJ1-4; D gene unclear. Trimming stripped 5 bases from V and 7 bases from J, with 17 bases between. This CDR3 is 15 amino acids long. CDR1 is MNHEY, CDR2 SVGAGI, per germline. CDR3 sequence reads: CASSPYRGAGEKLFF. The CDR3 nucleotides are TGTGCCAGCAGTCCTTACCGTGGAGCTGGTGAAAAACTGTTTTTT.

In its sample, this clone was seen a few times. The chain recombines TRBV2 with TRBJ1-5, with unresolved D. V shed 0 bases and J shed 7 bases, with 10 bases lying between them. Per the germline V gene, CDR1 is SNHLY and CDR2 is FYNNEI. CDR3 length: 14 amino acids. The CDR3 reads CASSEASASQPQHF. CDR3 DNA sequence: TGTGCCAGCAGTGAAGCGTCGGCTAGCCAGCCCCAGCATTTT.

This chain uses TRBV5-1 with TRBJ2-5; possibly TRBD2 for D (6 bases). With 0 bases removed from V and 7 bases from J, the gap between germline ends came to 16 bases. Per germline, CDR1 SGHRS and CDR2 YFSETQ. The CDR3 runs 15 residues. The CDR3 nucleotides read TGCGCCAGCAGCTTGGAAGCGGGTTACTCGGGGACCCAGTACTTC. It specifies CASSLEAGYSGTQYF.

This chain joins TRBV28 and TRBJ2-7, with 9 nucleotides matching TRBD1. CDR3 length: 15 residues. The junction had 11 bases not matched to a gene; V was cut back by 5 bases and J by 6 bases. Germline loops: CDR1 MDHEN, CDR2 SYDVKM. Written as DNA, the CDR3 is TGTGCCAGCAGTGGACCGGGACAGGGTGGTGCCGAGCAGTACTTC. Protein: CASSGPGQGGAEQYF.